These 9 T cell receptor beta chains originate from one sample sequenced in a study of vaccination effects on CD4 cells after COVID-19. TCRdb keeps only in-frame clones here, not all; method: immunoSEQ multiplex PCR. This sample has more than 20,000 clones, with 73% found just once. What these receptors recognize is not known. Viral peptide pool expansion of antigen-specific CD4+ T cells preceded sequencing in the ViraFEST assay. Having been cultured for 9 to 11 days, the cells underwent CD4+ T cell isolation. Every participant took two doses of the BNT162b2 or mRNA-1273 vaccine. The sample here was CD4+ T cells from PBMCs cultured with SARS-CoV-2 spike peptides, taken after COVID-19 vaccination. The receptors here all came from a human donor who received a COVID-19 vaccine.

V gene TRBV2 combines with J gene TRBJ2-7; 7 positions agree with TRBD1. The junction had 5 bases not matched to a gene; V was cut back by 6 bases and J by 3 bases. The CDR3 length is 13 residues. CDR1 is SNHLY and CDR2 is FYNNEI in the germline V gene. This CDR3 is CASSLQGDYEQYF. CDR3 DNA sequence: TGTGCCAGCAGCCTCCAGGGGGACTACGAGCAGTACTTC.

The chain couples TRBV20-1 to TRBJ2-3; no firm D call. This CDR3 region has 13 residues. The germline CDR1 and CDR2 sequences are DFQATT and SNEGSKA (reference sequence). Trimming pared 3 bases from V and 2 bases from J, leaving 9 bases between. The CDR3 protein is CSASKQFTDTQYF. The CDR3 DNA is TGCAGTGCTAGTAAACAGTTCACAGATACGCAGTATTTT.

The genes are TRBV24-1 and TRBJ1-5; D may be TRBD1 (6 bases). The CDR3 has 15 residues. Germline lookup yields CDR1 KGHDR and CDR2 SFDVKD. Trimming pared 5 bases from V and 0 bases from J, leaving 10 bases between. The CDR3 region is CATSGTDLSNQPQHF. The CDR3 DNA sequence: TGTGCCACCAGTGGGACAGATCTTAGCAATCAGCCCCAGCATTTT.

This clone appeared a single time. V usage is TRBV5-1 and J usage is TRBJ2-3; TRBD2 might be the D (6 bases). This CDR3 has 15 amino acids. V was clipped by 4 bases and J by 4 bases, with 16 bases between them. Germline V CDR1 and CDR2: SGHRS, YFSETQ. The CDR3 region is CASSSAGTGADTQYF. DNA of the CDR3: TGCGCCAGCAGCAGCGCGGGGACGGGAGCAGATACGCAGTATTTT.

The chain has TRBV3-1 (or the pseudogene TRBV3-2) and TRBJ1-2, with D maybe TRBD1 (6 bases). Looked up from germline, CDR1 is LGHDT and CDR2 is YNNKEL (reference sequence). The CDR3 runs to 12 residues. The V and J ends lost 4 bases and 5 bases respectively, with 8 bases between them. The CDR3 loop is CASSLQGYGYTF. The DNA for the CDR3 is TGTGCCAGCAGCCTACAGGGTTATGGCTACACCTTC.

The chain's CDR3 is CASSLELAGRYDTQYF. The CDR3 DNA sequence: TGTGCCAGCAGCTTAGAACTAGCGGGCAGGTACGATACGCAGTATTTT. J is TRBJ2-3 and V is TRBV7-9; 9 bases line up with TRBD2. CDR1 and CDR2 from the germline V gene are SEHNR and FQNEAQ (reference sequence). V shed 1 base and J 6 bases; nucleotides not matched to a gene: 8. CDR3 length: 16 residues.

The rearrangement links TRBV7-8 to TRBJ2-7, with TRBD1 matching over 7 bases. There are 16 residues in the CDR3. J was trimmed by 0 bases and V by 3 bases; bases with no gene match: 8. Germline V lookup: CDR1 SGHVS, CDR2 FQNEAQ. Here the CDR3 DNA reads TGTGCCAGCAGCTTGGGGACAGCGATAAGCTCCTACGAGCAGTACTTC. Protein: CASSLGTAISSYEQYF.

This clone was seen once. This sequence joins TRBV5-6 and TRBJ1-4; D remains ambiguous. V lost 0 bases to trimming and J lost 7 bases, with 13 bases between them. The CDR3 is 15 residues long. CDR1 SGHDT and CDR2 YYEEEE come from the germline V gene. The CDR3 here is CASSLVRVASEKLFF. In nucleotides, the CDR3 is TGTGCCAGCAGCTTGGTAAGGGTGGCGTCTGAAAAACTGTTTTTT.

The rearrangement uses TRBV6-5 and TRBJ1-1, with 8 positions matching TRBD1. CDR3 length: 14 amino acids. Germline CDR1 MNHEY, CDR2 SVGAGI. J lost 5 bases, V lost 4 bases, and 6 bases had no gene match. The chain's CDR3 is CASSSRTGRTEAFF. As DNA, the CDR3 is TGTGCCAGCAGTTCTAGGACAGGGAGGACTGAAGCTTTCTTT.